One and the same sample provided the 27 T cell receptor beta chains below, sequenced in a study of blood T cell repertoires in COVID-19. Using immunoSEQ multiplex PCR, the repertoire was profiled, and TCRdb retains in-frame clones only, with some absent. The table includes over 75,000 clones, around nine tenths detected once. Sequencing was performed on peripheral blood. The source of these receptors is a woman of 80 years or more with acute or convalescent COVID-19.

This chain connects TRBV2 to TRBJ2-2, with 8 bases lining up with TRBD1. In germline, CDR1 is SNHLY, CDR2 FYNNEI. This CDR3 has 15 residues. Losses at the gene ends were 6 bases for V and 6 bases for J; bases not matched to a gene: 9. CDR3 loop: CASRAGQGGAGELFF. Written as DNA, the CDR3 is TGTGCCAGCAGGGCCGGACAGGGTGGCGCCGGGGAGCTGTTTTTT.

The chain employs TRBV5-6 and TRBJ2-5; TRBD1 matches at 8 bases. With 2 bases clipped from V and 1 base from J, the junction kept 4 bases outside the gene matches. Germline V gene data show CDR1 as SGHDT and CDR2 as YYEEEE. The CDR3 has 15 amino acids. The chain's CDR3 is CASSLGGQGQETQYF. The DNA of the CDR3 is TGTGCCAGCAGCTTAGGCGGACAGGGCCAAGAGACCCAGTACTTC. Variable domain in full (rest from reference TRBV5-6 and TRBJ2-5): DAGVTQSPTHLIKTRGQQVTLRCSPKSGHDTVSWYQQALGQGPQFIFQYYEEEERQRGNFPDRFSGHQFPNYSSELNVNALLLGDSALYLCASSLGGQGQETQYFGPGTRLLVL.

The rearrangement joins TRBV5-1 to TRBJ2-3; D ambiguous. V was clipped by 0 bases and J by 1 base, with 6 bases between them. Germline CDR1 reads SGHRS; CDR2 reads YFSETQ. CDR3 length equals 14 residues. Written as DNA, the CDR3 is TGCGCCAGCAGCTTGGTTAGAGGCACAGATACGCAGTATTTT. Translating it yields CASSLVRGTDTQYF.

The chain employs TRBV3-1 (or the pseudogene TRBV3-2) and TRBJ2-7; the D gene is possibly TRBD1 (5 bases). V was pared by 5 bases and J by 1 base, with 12 bases between. From germline, CDR1 is LGHDT and CDR2 YNNKEL (reference sequence). CDR3 length: 14 amino acids. This CDR3 reads CASSIQQVSYEQYF. CDR3 nucleotide sequence: TGTGCCAGCAGCATACAACAGGTATCCTACGAGCAGTACTTC.

In DNA, the CDR3 is TGTGCCTGGAGCGCGGGGCAGTCCTATTCACCCCTCCACTTT. This codes for CAWSAGQSYSPLHF. The chain joins TRBV30 to TRBJ1-6; D possibly corresponds to TRBD1 (5 bases). Germline values: CDR1 GTSNPN, CDR2 SVGIG (reference sequence). This CDR3 has 14 amino acids. The ends were cut back, 3 bases at V and 8 bases at J, with 14 bases in the middle. Based on the CDR3 plus reference TRBV30 and TRBJ1-6, the full variable domain is SQTIHQWPATLVQPVGSPLSLECTVEGTSNPNLYWYRQAAGRGLQLLFYSVGIGQISSEVPQNLSASRPQDRQFILSSKKLLLSDSGFYLCAWSAGQSYSPLHFGNGTRLTVT.

This chain joins TRBV2 and TRBJ1-1; D uncertain. Germline CDR1 and CDR2: SNHLY and FYNNEI. The V and J ends lost 4 bases and 0 bases respectively, with 6 bases between them. CDR3 length equals 13 residues. The CDR3 sequence: CASSGHMNTEAFF. CDR3 nucleotide sequence: TGTGCCAGCAGTGGACACATGAACACTGAAGCTTTCTTT.

This chain links TRBV28 with TRBJ2-7, with D possibly TRBD1 on 6 matching bases. CDR3 length equals 15 residues. V gave up 1 base and J gave up 3 bases, with 13 bases separating them. From germline, CDR1 is MDHEN and CDR2 SYDVKM. CDR3 residues: CASSLSDRLRYEQYF. The DNA for the CDR3 is TGTGCCAGCAGTTTATCCGACAGGTTACGCTACGAGCAGTACTTC.

CDR3 coding DNA: TGTGCCACCAGCAGAGGACAGGAAAAACTGTTTTTT. This gives the protein CATSRGQEKLFF. The gene calls are TRBV15 and TRBJ1-4; D is possibly TRBD1 (5 bases). The CDR3 spans 12 residues. V gave up 1 base and J gave up 8 bases, with 5 bases separating them. Germline V lookup: CDR1 LNHNV, CDR2 YYDKDF (reference sequence).

The rearrangement uses TRBV7-3 and TRBJ2-7; 9 nucleotides agree with TRBD1. This CDR3 spans 13 amino acids. Germline V gene lookup returns CDR1 SGHTA and CDR2 FQGTGA. J gave up 6 bases and V 6 bases, and 6 bases lay outside the gene matches. The chain's CDR3 is CASSSDRGSEQYF. CDR3 in DNA: TGTGCCAGCAGTTCGGACAGGGGCTCCGAGCAGTACTTC.

DNA of the CDR3: TGTGCCAGCAGACCCAGGGGATCGGGCTACGAGCAGTACTTC. Its translation: CASRPRGSGYEQYF. The chain has TRBV27 and TRBJ2-7; D perhaps matches TRBD1 (6 bases). V was shortened by 6 bases and J by 3 bases, with 15 bases between the two germline ends. The CDR3 is 14 amino acids. The germline CDR1 and CDR2 sequences are MNHEY and SMNVEV (reference sequence).

This chain connects TRBV6-2 or TRBV6-3 to TRBJ2-1; perhaps TRBD1 as D (5 bases). Between the trimmed V and J ends, which lost 4 bases and 8 bases, there was a span of 6 bases. Germline CDR1 reads MNHEY; CDR2 reads SVGEGT. This CDR3 is built from 11 residues. CDR3 in amino acids: CASSLGHEQFF. The DNA for the CDR3 is TGTGCCAGCAGTTTGGGGCATGAGCAGTTCTTC.

J is TRBJ1-2 and V is TRBV20-1; D gene uncertain. In germline, CDR1 is DFQATT, CDR2 SNEGSKA (reference sequence). V was pared by 5 bases and J by 9 bases, with 13 bases between. This CDR3 spans 11 amino acids. The CDR3 bases are TGCAGTGCTGCGCGCGCGGGAAGCTACACCTTC. It codes for CSAARAGSYTF.

This chain connects TRBV19 to TRBJ1-5; 10 positions match TRBD1. Trimming at V came to 1 base and at J to 5 bases, leaving 2 bases not matched to a gene. CDR1 and CDR2 from the germline V gene are LNHDA and SQIVND (reference sequence). The CDR3 extends over 15 amino acids. The CDR3 loop reads CASSIVGTGDQPQHF. The CDR3 nucleotides read TGTGCCAGTAGTATAGTCGGGACAGGGGATCAGCCCCAGCATTTT. Together with reference TRBV19 and TRBJ1-5, the CDR3 gives the full variable domain: DGGITQSPKYLFRKEGQNVTLSCEQNLNHDAMYWYRQDPGQGLRLIYYSQIVNDFQKGDIAEGYSVSREKKESFPLTVTSAQKNPTAFYLCASSIVGTGDQPQHFGDGTRLSIL.

The chain couples TRBV2 to TRBJ2-2; TRBD2 matches at 8 bases. Germline V gives CDR1 SNHLY, CDR2 FYNNEI. V was pared by 6 bases and J by 6 bases, with 18 bases of the junction left unmatched. The CDR3 length is 18 residues. The CDR3 nucleotides read TGTGCCAGCAGGCCCCAGTCGGGACTAGGCGTGTTGGCCGGGGAGCTGTTTTTT. This codes for CASRPQSGLGVLAGELFF. Full variable domain (missing parts from reference TRBV2 and TRBJ2-2): EPEVTQTPSHQVTQMGQEVILRCVPISNHLYFYWYRQILGQKVEFLVSFYNNEISEKSEIFDDQFSVERPDGSNFTLKIRSTKLEDSAMYFCASRPQSGLGVLAGELFFGEGSRLTVL.

This clone appeared a few times. The chain has TRBV27 and TRBJ1-2, with a tentative D call TRBD1 (5 bases). This CDR3 contains 15 residues. Germline-derived CDR1 and CDR2 are MNHEY and SMNVEV (reference sequence). V gave up 4 bases and J gave up 6 bases, with 18 bases separating them. The CDR3 region has the DNA TGTGCCAGCAGTTCCCGTCGCGGGGGACGGGATGGCTACACCTTC. Its translation is CASSSRRGGRDGYTF.

The V gene is TRBV20-1, the J gene TRBJ2-1; 10 nucleotides line up with TRBD2. The CDR3 contains 13 residues. V trimming: 3 bases; J trimming: 9 bases; junction bases outside the gene matches: 5. Germline V gene sequence: CDR1 DFQATT, CDR2 SNEGSKA (reference sequence). The CDR3 sequence: CSASTSGAFEQFF. For the CDR3, the DNA is TGCAGTGCTAGTACTAGCGGGGCGTTTGAGCAGTTCTTC.

The chain is built from TRBV28 and TRBJ1-3; no firm D call. The CDR3 runs to 15 residues. Per germline, CDR1 MDHEN and CDR2 SYDVKM. The V and J ends lost 1 base and 0 bases respectively, with 7 bases between them. CDR3 loop: CASSLYPDSGNTIYF. The CDR3 bases are TGTGCCAGCAGTTTATATCCAGACTCTGGAAACACCATATATTTT. Together with reference TRBV28 and TRBJ1-3, the CDR3 gives the full variable domain: DVKVTQSSRYLVKRTGEKVFLECVQDMDHENMFWYRQDPGLGLRLIYFSYDVKMKEKGDIPEGYSVSREKKERFSLILESASTNQTSMYLCASSLYPDSGNTIYFGEGSWLTVV.

V gene TRBV29-1 combines with J gene TRBJ2-5; D is perhaps TRBD1 (5 bases). CDR1 and CDR2 from the germline V gene are SQVTM and ANQGSEA. The V end lost 6 bases, the J end lost 5 bases, and 7 bases lay between the germline ends. The CDR3 contains 10 residues. CDR3 protein: CSVGPETQYF. The CDR3 DNA is TGCAGCGTGGGGCCCGAGACCCAGTACTTC. Combining the CDR3 with reference TRBV29-1 and TRBJ2-5 gives the whole variable domain SAVISQKPSRDICQRGTSLTIQCQVDSQVTMMFWYRQQPGQSLTLIATANQGSEATYESGFVIDKFPISRPNLTFSTLTVSNMSPEDSSIYLCSVGPETQYFGPGTRLLVL.

The chain recombines TRBV10-1 with TRBJ1-2, with 7 bases identical to TRBD1. The germline gives CDR1 WNHNN, CDR2 SYGVQD (reference sequence). The CDR3 spans 14 residues. V was pared by 5 bases and J by 1 base, with 4 bases of the junction left unmatched. The CDR3, as DNA: TGCGCCAGCAGTCCGGGACAGCGTAACTATGGCTACACCTTC. Amino acid sequence: CASSPGQRNYGYTF.

The rearrangement uses TRBV7-2 and TRBJ1-2, with TRBD1 matching over 8 bases. The CDR3 runs to 15 residues. Germline assignment: CDR1 SGHTA and CDR2 FQGNSA. The J segment lost 4 bases and the V segment lost 1 base, leaving 5 bases of the junction unmatched. The CDR3 region has the DNA TGTGCCAGCAGCTTAGATAGGACAGGGTCCTATGGCTACACCTTC. Translating it yields CASSLDRTGSYGYTF.

J is TRBJ1-2 and V is TRBV6-5, with D perhaps TRBD1 (6 bases). The CDR3 runs 14 residues. CDR1 MNHEY and CDR2 SVGAGI come from the germline V gene. V was shortened by 4 bases and J by 1 base, with 10 bases between the two germline ends. CDR3 nucleotide sequence: TGTGCCAGCAGTTTCACAGGGTTTAACTATGGCTACACCTTC. Translated: CASSFTGFNYGYTF.

The chain is built from TRBV28 and TRBJ1-2; 7 bases align to TRBD1. Trimming at V came to 8 bases and at J to 7 bases, leaving 16 bases not matched to a gene. This CDR3 is 15 amino acids long. Germline loops: CDR1 MDHEN, CDR2 SYDVKM. The CDR3 sequence: CASLLSPPPGGGYTF. The CDR3 DNA is TGTGCCAGCTTACTTTCTCCTCCCCCAGGGGGTGGCTACACCTTC.

The chain links TRBV9 to TRBJ2-7, with TRBD1 matching over 8 bases. The CDR3 runs to 13 residues. The V gene's germline CDR1 is SGDLS and CDR2 YYNGEE. Trimming removed 3 bases from V and 5 bases from J; junction bases left unmatched: 4. CDR3 residues: CASSGQGQDEQYF. In DNA form, the CDR3 reads TGTGCCAGCAGCGGACAGGGGCAGGACGAGCAGTACTTC.

V usage is TRBV2 and J usage is TRBJ1-4; TRBD1 is a possible D gene (5 bases). From germline, CDR1 is SNHLY and CDR2 FYNNEI. CDR3 size: 14 residues. The V end was cut by 6 bases, the J end by 6 bases, with 14 bases between. DNA for the CDR3: TGTGCCAGCAGGGGGCGGGGACCGGATGAAAAACTGTTTTTT. Translation gives CASRGRGPDEKLFF.

The rearrangement links TRBV19 to TRBJ1-2, with 7 bases matching TRBD1. Per the germline V gene, CDR1 is LNHDA and CDR2 is SQIVND (reference sequence). With V trimmed by 3 bases and J by 4 bases, 5 bases remained unmatched. The CDR3 consists of 14 residues. The DNA for the CDR3 is TGTGCCAGTAGTATTCCACGACAGGGCTATGGCTACACCTTC. Protein product: CASSIPRQGYGYTF.

The V and J genes are TRBV27 and TRBJ2-1, with 11 bases matching TRBD2. Germline trimming cut 5 bases from V and 9 bases from J; bases unmatched to any gene: 15. The CDR3 has 17 amino acids. Germline V gene sequence: CDR1 MNHEY, CDR2 SMNVEV (reference sequence). The CDR3 coding sequence is TGTGCCAGCAGTAGACCAACTAGCGGGAGCACACACGGTGAGCAGTTCTTC. It encodes CASSRPTSGSTHGEQFF.

V usage is TRBV24-1 and J usage is TRBJ2-5, with D tentatively TRBD2 (6 bases). The germline V gene has CDR1 KGHDR and CDR2 SFDVKD. The V end was cut by 3 bases, the J end by 4 bases, with 14 bases between. This CDR3 is built from 15 residues. CDR3 region: CATSDPSEGGETQYF. The CDR3, as DNA: TGTGCCACCAGTGATCCTAGTGAGGGAGGAGAGACCCAGTACTTC.